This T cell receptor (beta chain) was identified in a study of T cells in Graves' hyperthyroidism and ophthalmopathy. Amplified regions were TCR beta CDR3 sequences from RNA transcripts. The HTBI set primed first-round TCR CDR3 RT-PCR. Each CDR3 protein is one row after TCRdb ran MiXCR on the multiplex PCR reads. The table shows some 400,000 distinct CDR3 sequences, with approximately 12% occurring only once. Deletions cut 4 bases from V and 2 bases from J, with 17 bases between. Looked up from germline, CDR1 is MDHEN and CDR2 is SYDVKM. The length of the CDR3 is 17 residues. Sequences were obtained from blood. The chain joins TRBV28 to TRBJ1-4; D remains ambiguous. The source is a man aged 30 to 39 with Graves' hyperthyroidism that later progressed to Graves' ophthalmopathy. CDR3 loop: CASSSPRAAPTNEKLFF. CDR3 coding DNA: TGTGCCAGCAGTTCCCCCCGGGCCGCCCCCACTAATGAAAAACTGTTTTTT.